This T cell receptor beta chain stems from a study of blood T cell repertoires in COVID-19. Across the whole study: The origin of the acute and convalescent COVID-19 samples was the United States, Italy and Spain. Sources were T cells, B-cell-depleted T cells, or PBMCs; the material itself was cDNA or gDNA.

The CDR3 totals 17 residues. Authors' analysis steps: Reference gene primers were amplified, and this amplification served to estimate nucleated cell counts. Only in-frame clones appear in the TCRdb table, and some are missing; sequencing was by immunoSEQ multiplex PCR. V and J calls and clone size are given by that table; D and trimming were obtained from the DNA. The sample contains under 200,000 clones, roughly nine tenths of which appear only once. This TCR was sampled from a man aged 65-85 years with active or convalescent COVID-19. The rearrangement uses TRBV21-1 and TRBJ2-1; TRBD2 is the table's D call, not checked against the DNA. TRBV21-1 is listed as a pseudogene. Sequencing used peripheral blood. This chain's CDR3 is CASSKHWWGETYNEQFF. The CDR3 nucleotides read TGTGCCAGCAGCAAACATTGGTGGGGGGAGACCTACAATGAGCAGTTCTTC.